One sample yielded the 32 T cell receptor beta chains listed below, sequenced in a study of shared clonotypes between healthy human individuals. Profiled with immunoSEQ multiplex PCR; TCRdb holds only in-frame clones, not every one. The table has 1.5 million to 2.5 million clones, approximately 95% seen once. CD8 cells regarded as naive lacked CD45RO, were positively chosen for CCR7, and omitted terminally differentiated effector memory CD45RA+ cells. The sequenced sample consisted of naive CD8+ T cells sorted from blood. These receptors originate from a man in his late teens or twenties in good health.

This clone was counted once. DNA of the CDR3: TGTGCCACCAGCAGAGATCCCGCGACAGGGGGCGCCCCCGGGGAGCTGTTTTTT. Translation: CATSRDPATGGAPGELFF. The genes are TRBV15 and TRBJ2-2, with 10 bases lining up with TRBD1. From germline, CDR1 is LNHNV and CDR2 YYDKDF (reference sequence). This CDR3 is built from 18 residues. V gave up 0 bases and J gave up 6 bases; unmatched junction bases: 10.

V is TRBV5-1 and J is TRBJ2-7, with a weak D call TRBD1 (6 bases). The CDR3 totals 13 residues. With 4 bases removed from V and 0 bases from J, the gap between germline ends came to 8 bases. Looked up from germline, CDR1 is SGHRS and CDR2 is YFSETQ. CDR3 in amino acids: CASSPQGSYEQYF. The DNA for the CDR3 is TGCGCCAGCAGCCCACAGGGCTCCTACGAGCAGTACTTC.

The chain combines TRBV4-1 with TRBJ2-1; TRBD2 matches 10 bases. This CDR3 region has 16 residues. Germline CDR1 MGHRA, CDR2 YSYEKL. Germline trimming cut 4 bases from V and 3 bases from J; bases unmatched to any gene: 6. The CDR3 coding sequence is TGCGCCAGCAGCCGAATAGCGGGAGGTAACTACAATGAGCAGTTCTTC. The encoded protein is CASSRIAGGNYNEQFF.

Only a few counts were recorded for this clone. The CDR3 sequence is CASNIGQGVNYGYTF. CDR3 bases: TGCGCCAGCAACATCGGACAGGGGGTTAACTATGGCTACACCTTC. The rearrangement links TRBV5-1 to TRBJ1-2; 10 nucleotides line up with TRBD1. Trimming removed 6 bases from V and 1 base from J; junction bases left unmatched: 6. Looked up from germline, CDR1 is SGHRS and CDR2 is YFSETQ. The CDR3 is 15 residues long.

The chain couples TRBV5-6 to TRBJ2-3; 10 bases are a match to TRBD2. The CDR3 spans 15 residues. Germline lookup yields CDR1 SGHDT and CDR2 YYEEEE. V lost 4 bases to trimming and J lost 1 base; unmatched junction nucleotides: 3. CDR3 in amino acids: CASSLLAGGTDTQYF. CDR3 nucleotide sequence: TGTGCCAGCAGCCTTCTAGCGGGAGGCACAGATACGCAGTATTTT.

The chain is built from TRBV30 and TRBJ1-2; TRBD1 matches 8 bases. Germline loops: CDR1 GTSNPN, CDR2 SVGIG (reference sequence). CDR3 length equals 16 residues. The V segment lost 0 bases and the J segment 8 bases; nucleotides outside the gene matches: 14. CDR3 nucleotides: TGTGCCTGGAGTGTTAGGAGTGGCGGGACAGGATTGGGCTACACCTTC. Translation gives CAWSVRSGGTGLGYTF.

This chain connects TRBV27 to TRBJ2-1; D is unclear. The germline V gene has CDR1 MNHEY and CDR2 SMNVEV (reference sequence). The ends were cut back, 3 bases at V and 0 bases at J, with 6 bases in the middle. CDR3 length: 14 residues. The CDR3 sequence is CASSFPPSYNEQFF. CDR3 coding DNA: TGTGCCAGCAGTTTTCCCCCCTCCTACAATGAGCAGTTCTTC.

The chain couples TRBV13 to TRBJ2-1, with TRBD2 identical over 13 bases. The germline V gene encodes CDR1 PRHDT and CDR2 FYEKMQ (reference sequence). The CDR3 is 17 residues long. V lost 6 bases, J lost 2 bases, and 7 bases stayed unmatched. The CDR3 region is CASSSAGTSGTYNEQFF. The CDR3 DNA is TGTGCCAGCAGTTCTGCCGGGACTAGCGGGACCTACAATGAGCAGTTCTTC.

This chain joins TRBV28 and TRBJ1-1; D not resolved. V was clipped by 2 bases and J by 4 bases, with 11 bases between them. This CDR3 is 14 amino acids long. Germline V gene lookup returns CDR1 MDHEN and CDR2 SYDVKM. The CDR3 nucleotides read TGTGCCAGCAGTTTAGTGGGTAAGCGCACTGAAGCTTTCTTT. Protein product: CASSLVGKRTEAFF.

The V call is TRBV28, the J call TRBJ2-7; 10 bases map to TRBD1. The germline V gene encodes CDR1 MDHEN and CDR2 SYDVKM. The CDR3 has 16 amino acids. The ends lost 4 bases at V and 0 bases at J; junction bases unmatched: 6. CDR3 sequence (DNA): TGTGCCAGCAGTTCATACCGGGACAGGGGCTCCTACGAGCAGTACTTC. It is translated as CASSSYRDRGSYEQYF.

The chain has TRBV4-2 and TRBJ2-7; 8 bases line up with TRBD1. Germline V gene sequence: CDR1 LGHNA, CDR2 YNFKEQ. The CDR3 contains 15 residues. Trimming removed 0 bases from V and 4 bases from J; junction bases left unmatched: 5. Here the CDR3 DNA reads TGTGCCAGCAGCCAAGAGAGGACAGGGTCGTACGAGCAGTACTTC. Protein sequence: CASSQERTGSYEQYF.

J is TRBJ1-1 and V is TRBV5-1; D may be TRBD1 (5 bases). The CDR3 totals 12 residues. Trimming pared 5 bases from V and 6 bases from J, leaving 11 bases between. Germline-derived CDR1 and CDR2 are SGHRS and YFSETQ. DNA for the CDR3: TGCGCCAGCAGACAGGAACTCTCTGAAGCTTTCTTT. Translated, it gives CASRQELSEAFF.

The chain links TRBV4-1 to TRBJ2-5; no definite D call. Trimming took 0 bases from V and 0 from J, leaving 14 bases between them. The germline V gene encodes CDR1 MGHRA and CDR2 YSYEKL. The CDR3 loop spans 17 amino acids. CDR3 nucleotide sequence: TGCGCCAGCAGCCAAGATTTGGTTTCGGGTGACCAAGAGACCCAGTACTTC. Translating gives CASSQDLVSGDQETQYF.

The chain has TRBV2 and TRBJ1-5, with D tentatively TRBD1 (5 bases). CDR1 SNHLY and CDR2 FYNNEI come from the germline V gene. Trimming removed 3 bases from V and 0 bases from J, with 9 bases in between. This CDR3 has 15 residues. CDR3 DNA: TGTGCCAGCAGTGATGGGGGATATAGCAATCAGCCCCAGCATTTT. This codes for CASSDGGYSNQPQHF.

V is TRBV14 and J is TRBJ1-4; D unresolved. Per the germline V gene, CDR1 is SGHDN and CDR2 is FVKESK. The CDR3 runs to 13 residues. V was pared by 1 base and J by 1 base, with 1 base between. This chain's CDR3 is CASSQGTNEKLFF. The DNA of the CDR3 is TGTGCCAGCAGCCAAGGAACTAATGAAAAACTGTTTTTT.

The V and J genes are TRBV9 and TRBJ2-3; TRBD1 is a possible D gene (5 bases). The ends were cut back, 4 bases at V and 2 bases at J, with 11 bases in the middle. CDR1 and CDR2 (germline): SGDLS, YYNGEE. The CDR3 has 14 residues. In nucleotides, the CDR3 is TGTGCCAGCAGCTTACAGACAGACACAGATACGCAGTATTTT. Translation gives CASSLQTDTDTQYF.

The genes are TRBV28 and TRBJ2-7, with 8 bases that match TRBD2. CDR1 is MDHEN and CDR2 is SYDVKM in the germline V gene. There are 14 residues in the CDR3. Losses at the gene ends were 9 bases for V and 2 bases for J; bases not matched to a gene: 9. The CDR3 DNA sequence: TGTGCCAGTTTAAGGGATAGCGGGACCTACGAGCAGTACTTC. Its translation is CASLRDSGTYEQYF.

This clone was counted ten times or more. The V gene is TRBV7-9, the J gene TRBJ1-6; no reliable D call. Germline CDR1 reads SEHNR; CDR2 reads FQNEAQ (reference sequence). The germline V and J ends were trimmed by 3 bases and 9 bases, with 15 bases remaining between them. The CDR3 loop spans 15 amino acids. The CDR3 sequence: CASSFSSPDGSPLHF. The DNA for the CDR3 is TGTGCCAGCAGCTTCTCATCCCCTGATGGTTCACCCCTCCACTTT. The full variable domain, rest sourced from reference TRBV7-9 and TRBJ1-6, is DTGVSQNPRHKITKRGQNVTFRCDPISEHNRLYWYRQTLGQGPEFLTYFQNEAQLEKSRLLSDRFSAERPKGSFSTLEIQRTEQGDSAMYLCASSFSSPDGSPLHFGNGTRLTVT.

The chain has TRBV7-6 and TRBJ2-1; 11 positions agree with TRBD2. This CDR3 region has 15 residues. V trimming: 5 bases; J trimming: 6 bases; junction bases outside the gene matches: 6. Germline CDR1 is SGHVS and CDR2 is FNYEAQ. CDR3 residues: CASSQVLAGVNEQFF. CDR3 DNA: TGTGCCAGCAGCCAAGTACTAGCGGGAGTCAATGAGCAGTTCTTC.

The CDR3 coding sequence is TGCGCCAGCAGCCAGGAATATACAGGGATCAACTATGGCTACACCTTC. Translated: CASSQEYTGINYGYTF. The rearrangement joins TRBV4-1 to TRBJ1-2, with a tentative D call TRBD1 (6 bases). Germline CDR1 and CDR2: MGHRA and YSYEKL. V was pared by 3 bases and J by 2 bases, with 16 bases between. This CDR3 region has 16 residues.

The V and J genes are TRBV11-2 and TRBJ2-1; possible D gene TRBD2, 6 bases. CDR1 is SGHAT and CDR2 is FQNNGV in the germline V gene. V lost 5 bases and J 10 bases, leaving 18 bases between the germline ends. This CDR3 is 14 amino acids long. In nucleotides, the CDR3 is TGTGCCAGCAGCACGAGACTAGACCCCAACGAGCAGTTCTTC. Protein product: CASSTRLDPNEQFF.

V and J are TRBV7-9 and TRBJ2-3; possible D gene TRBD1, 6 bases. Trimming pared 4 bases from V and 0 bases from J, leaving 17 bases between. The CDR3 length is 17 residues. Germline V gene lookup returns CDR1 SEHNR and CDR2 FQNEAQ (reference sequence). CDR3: CASSWGWGPSSTDTQYF. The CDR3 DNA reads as TGTGCCAGCAGCTGGGGATGGGGGCCCTCTAGCACAGATACGCAGTATTTT.

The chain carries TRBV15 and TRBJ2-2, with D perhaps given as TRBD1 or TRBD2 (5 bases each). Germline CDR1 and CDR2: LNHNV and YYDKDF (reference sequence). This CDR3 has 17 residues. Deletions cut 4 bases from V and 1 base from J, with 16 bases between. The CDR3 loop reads CATSTPGPPMNTGELFF. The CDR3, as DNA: TGTGCCACCAGCACCCCGGGACCGCCAATGAACACCGGGGAGCTGTTTTTT. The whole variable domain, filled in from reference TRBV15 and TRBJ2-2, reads DAMVIQNPRYQVTQFGKPVTLSCSQTLNHNVMYWYQQKSSQAPKLLFHYYDKDFNNEADTPDNFQSRRPNTSFCFLDIRSPGLGDTAMYLCATSTPGPPMNTGELFFGEGSRLTVL.

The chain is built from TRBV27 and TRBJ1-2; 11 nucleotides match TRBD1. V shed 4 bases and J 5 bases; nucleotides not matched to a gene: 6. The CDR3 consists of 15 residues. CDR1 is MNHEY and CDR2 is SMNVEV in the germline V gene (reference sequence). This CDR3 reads CASSSRTGGTYGYTF. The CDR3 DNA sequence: TGTGCCAGCAGTTCCCGGACAGGGGGCACGTATGGCTACACCTTC.

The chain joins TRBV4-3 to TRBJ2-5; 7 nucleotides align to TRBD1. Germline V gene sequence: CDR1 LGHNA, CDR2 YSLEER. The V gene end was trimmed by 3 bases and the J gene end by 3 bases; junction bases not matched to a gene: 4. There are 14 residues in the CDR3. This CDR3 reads CASSQDRSEETQYF. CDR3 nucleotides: TGCGCCAGCAGCCAGGACAGGTCCGAAGAGACCCAGTACTTC.

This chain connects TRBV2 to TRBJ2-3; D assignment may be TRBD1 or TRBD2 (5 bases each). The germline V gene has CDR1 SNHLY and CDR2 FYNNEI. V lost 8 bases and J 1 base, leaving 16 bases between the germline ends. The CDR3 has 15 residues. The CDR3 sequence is CASPNDQGGTDTQYF. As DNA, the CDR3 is TGTGCCAGCCCGAACGATCAGGGAGGCACAGATACGCAGTATTTT.

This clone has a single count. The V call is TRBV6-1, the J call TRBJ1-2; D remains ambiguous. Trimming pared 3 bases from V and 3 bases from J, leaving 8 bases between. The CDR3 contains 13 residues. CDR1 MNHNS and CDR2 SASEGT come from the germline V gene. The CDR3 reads CASSEFWDYGYTF. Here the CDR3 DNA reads TGTGCCAGCAGTGAGTTTTGGGACTATGGCTACACCTTC.

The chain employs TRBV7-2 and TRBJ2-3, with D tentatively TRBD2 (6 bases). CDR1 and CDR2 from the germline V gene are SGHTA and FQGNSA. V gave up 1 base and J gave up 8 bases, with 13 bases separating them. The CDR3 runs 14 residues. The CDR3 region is CASSLERELGTQYF. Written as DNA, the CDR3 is TGTGCCAGCAGCTTAGAACGGGAGTTGGGTACGCAGTATTTT.

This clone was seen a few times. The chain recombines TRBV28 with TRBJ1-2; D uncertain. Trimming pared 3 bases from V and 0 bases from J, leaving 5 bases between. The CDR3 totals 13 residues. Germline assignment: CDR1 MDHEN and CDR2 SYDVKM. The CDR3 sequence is CASSFPTNYGYTF. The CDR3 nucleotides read TGTGCCAGCAGTTTCCCTACTAACTATGGCTACACCTTC.

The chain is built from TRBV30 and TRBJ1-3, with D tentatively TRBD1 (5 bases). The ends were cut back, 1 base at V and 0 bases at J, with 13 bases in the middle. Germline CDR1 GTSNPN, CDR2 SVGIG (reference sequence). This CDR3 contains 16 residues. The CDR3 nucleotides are TGTGCCTGGAGTGGTCCGACGGGGGGCTCTGGAAACACCATATATTTT. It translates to CAWSGPTGGSGNTIYF.

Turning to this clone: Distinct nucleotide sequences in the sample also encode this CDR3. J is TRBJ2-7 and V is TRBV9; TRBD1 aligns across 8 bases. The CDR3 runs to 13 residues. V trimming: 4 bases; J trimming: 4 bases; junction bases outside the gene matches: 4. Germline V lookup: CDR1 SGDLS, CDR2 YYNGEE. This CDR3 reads CASSPGTGYEQYF. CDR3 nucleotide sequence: TGTGCCAGCAGCCCCGGGACAGGTTACGAGCAGTACTTC.

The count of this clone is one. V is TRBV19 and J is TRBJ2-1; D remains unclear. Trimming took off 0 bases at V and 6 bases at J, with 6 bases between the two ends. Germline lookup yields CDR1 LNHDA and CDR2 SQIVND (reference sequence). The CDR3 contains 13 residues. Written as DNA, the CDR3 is TGTGCCAGTAGTATAGACGTGGCCAATGAGCAGTTCTTC. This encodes CASSIDVANEQFF.